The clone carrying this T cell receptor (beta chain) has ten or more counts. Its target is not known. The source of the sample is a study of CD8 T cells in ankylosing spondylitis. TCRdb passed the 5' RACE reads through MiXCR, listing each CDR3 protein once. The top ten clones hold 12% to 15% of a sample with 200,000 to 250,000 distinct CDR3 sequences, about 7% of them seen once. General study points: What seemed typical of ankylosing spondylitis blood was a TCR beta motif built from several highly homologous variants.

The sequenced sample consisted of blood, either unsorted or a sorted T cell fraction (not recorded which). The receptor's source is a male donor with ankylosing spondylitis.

CDR3 loop: CASSFGGGFSYEQYF. The CDR3 nucleotides read TGTGCCAGCAGTTTTGGCGGGGGGTTCTCCTACGAGCAGTACTTC. The gene calls are TRBV12-3 or TRBV12-4 and TRBJ2-7; 8 bases are a match to TRBD2. J gave up 0 bases and V 3 bases, and 4 bases lay outside the gene matches. There are 15 residues in the CDR3.